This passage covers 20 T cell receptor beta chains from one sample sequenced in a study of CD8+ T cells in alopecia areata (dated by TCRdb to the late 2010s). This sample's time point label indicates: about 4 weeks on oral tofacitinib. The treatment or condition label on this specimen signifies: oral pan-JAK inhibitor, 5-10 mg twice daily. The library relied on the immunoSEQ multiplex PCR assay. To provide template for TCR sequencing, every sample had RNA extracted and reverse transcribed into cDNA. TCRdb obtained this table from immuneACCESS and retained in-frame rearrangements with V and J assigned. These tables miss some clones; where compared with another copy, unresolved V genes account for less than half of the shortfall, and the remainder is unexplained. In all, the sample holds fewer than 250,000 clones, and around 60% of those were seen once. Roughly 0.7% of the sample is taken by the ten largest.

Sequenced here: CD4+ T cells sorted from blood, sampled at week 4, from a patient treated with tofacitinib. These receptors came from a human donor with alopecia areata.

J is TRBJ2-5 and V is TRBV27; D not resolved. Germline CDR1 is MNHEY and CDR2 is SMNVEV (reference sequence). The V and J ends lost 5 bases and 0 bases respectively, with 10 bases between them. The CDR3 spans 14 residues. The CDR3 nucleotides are TGTGCCAGCAGTCTAACCTCGTACCAAGAGACCCAGTACTTC. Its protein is CASSLTSYQETQYF.

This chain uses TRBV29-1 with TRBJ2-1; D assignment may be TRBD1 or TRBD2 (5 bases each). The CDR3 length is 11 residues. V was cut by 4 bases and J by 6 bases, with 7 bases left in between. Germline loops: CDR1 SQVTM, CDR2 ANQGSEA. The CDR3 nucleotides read TGCAGCGTTGGGGGGTTCAATGAGCAGTTCTTC. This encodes CSVGGFNEQFF.

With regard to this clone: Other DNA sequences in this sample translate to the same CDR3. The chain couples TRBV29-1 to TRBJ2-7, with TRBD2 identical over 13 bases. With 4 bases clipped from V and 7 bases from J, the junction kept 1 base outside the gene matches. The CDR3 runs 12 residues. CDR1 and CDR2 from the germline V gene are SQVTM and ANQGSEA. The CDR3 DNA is TGCAGCGTTGGGACTAGCGGGAGAGAGCAGTACTTC. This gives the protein CSVGTSGREQYF.

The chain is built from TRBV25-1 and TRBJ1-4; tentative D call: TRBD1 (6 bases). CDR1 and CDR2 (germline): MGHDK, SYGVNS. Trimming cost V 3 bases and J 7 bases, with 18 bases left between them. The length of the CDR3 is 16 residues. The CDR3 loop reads CASSDDQGLSREKLFF. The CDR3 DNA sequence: TGTGCCAGCAGTGACGACCAGGGGCTTTCCCGTGAAAAACTGTTTTTT. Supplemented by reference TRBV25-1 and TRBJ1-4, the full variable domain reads EADIYQTPRYLVIGTGKKITLECSQTMGHDKMYWYQQDPGMELHLIHYSYGVNSTEKGDLSSESTVSRIRTEHFPLTLESARPSHTSQYLCASSDDQGLSREKLFFGSGTQLSVL.

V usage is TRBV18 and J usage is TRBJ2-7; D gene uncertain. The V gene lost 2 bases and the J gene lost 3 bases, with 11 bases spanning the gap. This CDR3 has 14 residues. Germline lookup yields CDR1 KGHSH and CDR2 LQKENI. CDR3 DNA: TGTGCCAGCTCACCAGCTAGAGAATACTACGAGCAGTACTTC. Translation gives CASSPAREYYEQYF.

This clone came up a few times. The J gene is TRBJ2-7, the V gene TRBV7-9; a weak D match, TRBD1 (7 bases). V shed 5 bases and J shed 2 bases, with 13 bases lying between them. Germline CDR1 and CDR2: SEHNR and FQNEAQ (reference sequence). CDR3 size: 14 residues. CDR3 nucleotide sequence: TGTGCCAGCAGCCCAGGGGGGAGTGCCTACGAGCAGTACTTC. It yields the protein CASSPGGSAYEQYF.

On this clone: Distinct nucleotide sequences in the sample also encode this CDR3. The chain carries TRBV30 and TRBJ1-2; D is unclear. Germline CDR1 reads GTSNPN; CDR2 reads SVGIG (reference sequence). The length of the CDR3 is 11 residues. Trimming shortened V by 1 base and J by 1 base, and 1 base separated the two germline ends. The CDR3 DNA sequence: TGTGCCTGGAGTGGTAACTATGGCTACACCTTC. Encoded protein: CAWSGNYGYTF.

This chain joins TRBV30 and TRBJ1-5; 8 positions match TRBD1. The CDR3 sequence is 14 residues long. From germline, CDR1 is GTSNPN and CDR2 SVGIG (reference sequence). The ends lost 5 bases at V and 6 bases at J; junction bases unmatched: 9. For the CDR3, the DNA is TGTGCCTGGGGAGGGCAGGGGGCCCGTCAGCCCCAGCATTTT. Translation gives CAWGGQGARQPQHF.

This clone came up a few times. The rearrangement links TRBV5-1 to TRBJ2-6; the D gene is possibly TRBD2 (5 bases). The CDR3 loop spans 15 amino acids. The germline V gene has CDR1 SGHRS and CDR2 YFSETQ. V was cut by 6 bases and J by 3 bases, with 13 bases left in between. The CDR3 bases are TGCGCCAGCACCCACCGGGATTATGGGGCCAACGTCCTGACTTTC. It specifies CASTHRDYGANVLTF.

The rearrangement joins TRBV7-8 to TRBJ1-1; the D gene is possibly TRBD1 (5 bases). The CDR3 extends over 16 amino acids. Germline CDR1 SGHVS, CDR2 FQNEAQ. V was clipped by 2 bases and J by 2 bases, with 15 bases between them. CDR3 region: CASSLFGIRGNTEAFF. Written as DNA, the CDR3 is TGTGCCAGCAGCTTATTCGGTATTAGGGGTAACACTGAAGCTTTCTTT.

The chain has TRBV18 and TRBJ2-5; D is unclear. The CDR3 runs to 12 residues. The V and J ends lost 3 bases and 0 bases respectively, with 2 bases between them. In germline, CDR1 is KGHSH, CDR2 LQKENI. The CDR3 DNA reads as TGTGCCAGCTCACCGTACCAAGAGACCCAGTACTTC. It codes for CASSPYQETQYF.

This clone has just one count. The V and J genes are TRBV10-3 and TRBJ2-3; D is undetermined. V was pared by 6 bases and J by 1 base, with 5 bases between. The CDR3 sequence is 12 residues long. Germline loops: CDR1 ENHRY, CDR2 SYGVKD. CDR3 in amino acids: CAISEGTDTQYF. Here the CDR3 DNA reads TGTGCCATCAGCGAGGGCACAGATACGCAGTATTTT.

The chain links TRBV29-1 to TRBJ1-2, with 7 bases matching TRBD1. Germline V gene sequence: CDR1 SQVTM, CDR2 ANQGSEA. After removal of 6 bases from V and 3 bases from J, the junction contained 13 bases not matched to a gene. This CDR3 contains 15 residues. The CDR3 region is CSVARQGGGDYGYTF. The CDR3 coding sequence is TGCAGCGTAGCTCGACAGGGTGGTGGGGACTATGGCTACACCTTC.

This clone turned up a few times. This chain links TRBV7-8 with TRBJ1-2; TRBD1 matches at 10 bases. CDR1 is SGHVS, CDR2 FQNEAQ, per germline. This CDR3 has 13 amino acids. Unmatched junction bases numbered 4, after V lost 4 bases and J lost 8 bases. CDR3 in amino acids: CASSWGQGSGYTF. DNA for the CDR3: TGTGCCAGCAGCTGGGGACAGGGGTCCGGCTACACCTTC.

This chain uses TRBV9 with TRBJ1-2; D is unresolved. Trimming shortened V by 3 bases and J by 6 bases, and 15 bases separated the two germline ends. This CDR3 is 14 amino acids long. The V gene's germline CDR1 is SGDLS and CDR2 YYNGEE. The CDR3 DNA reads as TGTGCCAGCAGCGCTACGGAGGGAGAGGATGGCTACACCTTC. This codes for CASSATEGEDGYTF.

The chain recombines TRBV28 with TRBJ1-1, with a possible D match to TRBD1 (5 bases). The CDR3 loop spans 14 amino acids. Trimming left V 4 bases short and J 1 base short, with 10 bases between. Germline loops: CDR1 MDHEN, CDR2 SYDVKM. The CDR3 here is CASSWGVGNTEAFF. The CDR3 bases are TGTGCCAGCAGTTGGGGCGTAGGGAACACTGAAGCTTTCTTT.

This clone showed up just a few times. CDR3 in amino acids: CAWSWLESEQYF. The CDR3 DNA is TGTGCCTGGAGCTGGCTCGAGTCCGAGCAGTACTTC. The V gene is TRBV30, the J gene TRBJ2-7; D is undetermined. The germline V gene has CDR1 GTSNPN and CDR2 SVGIG (reference sequence). V was pared by 3 bases and J by 6 bases, with 12 bases between. This CDR3 has 12 residues.

The CDR3 reads CAWSDGSSTDTQYF. The CDR3 nucleotides are TGTGCCTGGTCCGATGGGAGCAGCACAGATACGCAGTATTTT. The chain links TRBV30 to TRBJ2-3; the D gene is possibly TRBD2 (5 bases). The CDR3 length is 14 residues. V was pared by 5 bases and J by 0 bases, with 12 bases between. Germline CDR1 reads GTSNPN; CDR2 reads SVGIG (reference sequence).

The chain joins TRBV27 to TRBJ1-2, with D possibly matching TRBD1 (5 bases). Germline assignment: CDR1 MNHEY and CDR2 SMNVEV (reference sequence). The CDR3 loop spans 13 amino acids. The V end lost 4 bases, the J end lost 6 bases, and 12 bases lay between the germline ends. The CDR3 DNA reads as TGTGCCAGCAGTTCCCGGGGCCTCGATGGCTACACCTTC. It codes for CASSSRGLDGYTF.

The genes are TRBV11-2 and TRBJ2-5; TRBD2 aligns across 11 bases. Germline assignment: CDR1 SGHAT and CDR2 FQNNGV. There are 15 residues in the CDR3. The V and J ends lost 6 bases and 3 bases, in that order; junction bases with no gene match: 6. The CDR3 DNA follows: TGTGCCAGCAGAGTGACTAGCGGGAAGGAAGAGACCCAGTACTTC. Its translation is CASRVTSGKEETQYF.